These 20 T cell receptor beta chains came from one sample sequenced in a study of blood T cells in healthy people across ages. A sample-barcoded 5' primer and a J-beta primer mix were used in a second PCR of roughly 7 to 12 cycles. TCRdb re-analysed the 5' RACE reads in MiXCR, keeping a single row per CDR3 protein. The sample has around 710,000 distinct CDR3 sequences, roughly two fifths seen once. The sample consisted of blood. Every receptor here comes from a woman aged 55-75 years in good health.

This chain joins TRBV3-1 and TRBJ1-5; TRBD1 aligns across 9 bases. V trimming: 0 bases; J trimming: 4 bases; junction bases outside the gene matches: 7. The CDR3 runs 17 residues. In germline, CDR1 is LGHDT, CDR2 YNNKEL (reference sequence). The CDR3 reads CASSQEVGTGRNQPQHF. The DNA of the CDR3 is TGTGCCAGCAGCCAAGAAGTAGGGACAGGGAGGAATCAGCCCCAGCATTTT.

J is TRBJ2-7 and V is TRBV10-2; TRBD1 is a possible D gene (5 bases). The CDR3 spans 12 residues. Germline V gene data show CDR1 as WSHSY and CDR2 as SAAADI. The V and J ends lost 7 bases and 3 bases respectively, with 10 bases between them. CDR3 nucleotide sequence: TGCGCCAGCATCGACGACAGCTACGAGCAGTACTTC. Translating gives CASIDDSYEQYF.

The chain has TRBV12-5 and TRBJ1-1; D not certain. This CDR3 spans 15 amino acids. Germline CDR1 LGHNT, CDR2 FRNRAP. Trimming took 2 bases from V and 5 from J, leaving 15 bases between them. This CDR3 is CASGLPDSGLTEAFF. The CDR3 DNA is TGTGCTAGTGGTTTGCCAGATTCAGGTCTAACTGAAGCTTTCTTT. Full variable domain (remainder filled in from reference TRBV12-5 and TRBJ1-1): DARVTQTPRHKVTEMGQEVTMRCQPILGHNTVFWYRQTMMQGLELLAYFRNRAPLDDSGMPKDRFSAEMPDATLATLKIQPSEPRDSAVYFCASGLPDSGLTEAFFGQGTRLTVV.

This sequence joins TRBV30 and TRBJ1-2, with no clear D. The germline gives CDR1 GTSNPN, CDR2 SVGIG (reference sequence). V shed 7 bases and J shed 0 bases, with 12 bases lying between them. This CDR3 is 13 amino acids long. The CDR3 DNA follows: TGTGCCTCGACCACGAATGCTAACTATGGCTACACCTTC. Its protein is CASTTNANYGYTF.

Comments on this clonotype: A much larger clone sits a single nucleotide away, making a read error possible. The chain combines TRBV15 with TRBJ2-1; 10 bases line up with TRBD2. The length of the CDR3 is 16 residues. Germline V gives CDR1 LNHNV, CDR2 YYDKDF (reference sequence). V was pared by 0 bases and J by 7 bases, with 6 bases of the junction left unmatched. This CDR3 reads CATSRDKGLARNEQFF. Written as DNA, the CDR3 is TGTGCCACCAGCAGAGATAAGGGACTAGCGAGGAATGAGCAGTTCTTC.

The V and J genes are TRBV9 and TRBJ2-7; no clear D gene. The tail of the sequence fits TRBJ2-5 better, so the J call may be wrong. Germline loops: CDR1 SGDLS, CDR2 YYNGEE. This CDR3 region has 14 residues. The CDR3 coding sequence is TGTGCCAGCAGTCCCTTGGTGGAAGGGGAGACCCAGTACTTC. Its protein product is CASSPLVEGETQYF.

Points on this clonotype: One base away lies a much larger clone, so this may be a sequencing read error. DNA for the CDR3: TGCAGCGTTGCCCAGGGGGCCGGGGAGGAGACCCAGTACTTC. Amino acids: CSVAQGAGEETQYF. V is TRBV29-1 and J is TRBJ2-5, with TRBD1 matching over 8 bases. Germline CDR1 SQVTM, CDR2 ANQGSEA. Unmatched junction bases numbered 9, after V lost 4 bases and J lost 5 bases. The CDR3 runs 14 residues.

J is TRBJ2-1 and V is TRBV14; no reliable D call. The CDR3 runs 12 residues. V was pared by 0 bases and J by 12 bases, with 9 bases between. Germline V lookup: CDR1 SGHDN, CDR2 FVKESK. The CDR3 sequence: CASSQDAGAQFF. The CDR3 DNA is TGTGCCAGCAGCCAAGATGCCGGAGCGCAGTTCTTC.

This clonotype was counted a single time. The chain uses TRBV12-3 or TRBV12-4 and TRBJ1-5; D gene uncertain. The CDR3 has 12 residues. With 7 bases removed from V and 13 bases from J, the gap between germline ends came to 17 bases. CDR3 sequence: CASKNGPQPQHF. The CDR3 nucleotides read TGTGCCAGCAAGAACGGACCCCAACCTCAGCATTTT.

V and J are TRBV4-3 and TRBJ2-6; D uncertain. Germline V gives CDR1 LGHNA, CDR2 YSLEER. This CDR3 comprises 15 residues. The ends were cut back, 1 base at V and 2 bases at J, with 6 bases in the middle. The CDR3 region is CASSQAHAGANVLTF. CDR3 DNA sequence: TGCGCCAGCAGCCAAGCCCACGCTGGGGCCAACGTCCTGACTTTC.

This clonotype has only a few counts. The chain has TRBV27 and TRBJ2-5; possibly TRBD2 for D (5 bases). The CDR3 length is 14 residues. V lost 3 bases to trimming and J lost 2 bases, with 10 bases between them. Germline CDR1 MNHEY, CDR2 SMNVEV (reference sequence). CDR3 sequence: CASSLNGGQETQYF. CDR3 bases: TGTGCCAGCAGTTTGAACGGAGGACAAGAGACCCAGTACTTC.

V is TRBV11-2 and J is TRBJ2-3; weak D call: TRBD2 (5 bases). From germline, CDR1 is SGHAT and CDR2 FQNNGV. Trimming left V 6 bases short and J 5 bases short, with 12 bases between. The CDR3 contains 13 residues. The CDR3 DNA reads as TGTGCCAGCAGTTTACGGGGAGAAGATACGCAGTATTTT. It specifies CASSLRGEDTQYF.

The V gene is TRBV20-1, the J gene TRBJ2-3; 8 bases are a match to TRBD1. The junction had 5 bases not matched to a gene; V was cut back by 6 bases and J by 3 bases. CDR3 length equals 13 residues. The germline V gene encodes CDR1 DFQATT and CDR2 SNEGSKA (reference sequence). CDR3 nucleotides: TGCAGTGCCCCACGGACAGGGACAGATACGCAGTATTTT. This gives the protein CSAPRTGTDTQYF.

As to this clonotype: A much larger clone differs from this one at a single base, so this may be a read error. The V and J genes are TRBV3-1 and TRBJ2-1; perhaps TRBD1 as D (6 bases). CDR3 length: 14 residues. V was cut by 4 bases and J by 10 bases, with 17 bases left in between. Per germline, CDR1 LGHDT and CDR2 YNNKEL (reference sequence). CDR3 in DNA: TGTGCCAGCAGCCTCCCGGGACACCTCTACGAGCAGTTCTTC. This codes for CASSLPGHLYEQFF.

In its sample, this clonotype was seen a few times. CDR3 protein: CASSLGREDTEAFF. The CDR3 nucleotides are TGCGCCAGCAGCTTGGGCAGGGAGGACACTGAAGCTTTCTTT. The chain is built from TRBV5-1 and TRBJ1-1; the D gene is possibly TRBD1 (5 bases). The germline V gene encodes CDR1 SGHRS and CDR2 YFSETQ. The germline V and J ends were trimmed by 0 bases and 3 bases, with 9 bases remaining between them. The CDR3 covers 14 residues.

The CDR3 is CASSLTGTHEKLFF. CDR3 sequence (DNA): TGTGCCAGCAGCTTAACAGGGACACATGAAAAACTGTTTTTT. The chain links TRBV7-2 to TRBJ1-4; maybe TRBD1 (6 bases). CDR1 is SGHTA and CDR2 is FQGNSA in the germline V gene. Trimming removed 2 bases from V and 6 bases from J, with 10 bases in between. The CDR3 totals 14 residues.

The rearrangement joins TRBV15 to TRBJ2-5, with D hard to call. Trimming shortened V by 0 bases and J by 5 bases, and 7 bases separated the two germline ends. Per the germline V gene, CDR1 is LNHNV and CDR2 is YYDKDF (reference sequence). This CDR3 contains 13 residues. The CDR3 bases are TGTGCCACCAGCAGAGAGACAAGCGAGACCCAGTACTTC. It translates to CATSRETSETQYF. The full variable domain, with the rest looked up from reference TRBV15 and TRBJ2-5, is DAMVIQNPRYQVTQFGKPVTLSCSQTLNHNVMYWYQQKSSQAPKLLFHYYDKDFNNEADTPDNFQSRRPNTSFCFLDIRSPGLGDTAMYLCATSRETSETQYFGPGTRLLVL.

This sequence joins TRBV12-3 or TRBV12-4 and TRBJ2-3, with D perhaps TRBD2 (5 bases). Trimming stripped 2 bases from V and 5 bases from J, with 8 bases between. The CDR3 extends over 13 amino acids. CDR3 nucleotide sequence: TGTGCCAGCAGTTTAATCGGAGGAGATACGCAGTATTTT. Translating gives CASSLIGGDTQYF.

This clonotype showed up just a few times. The CDR3 DNA reads TGTGCCAGCCCCCGTAGCGGAGGGCCGTTGCAGTACTTC. Its protein product is CASPRSGGPLQYF. This sequence joins TRBV18 and TRBJ2-5; possible D gene TRBD2, 6 bases. Trimming stripped 8 bases from V and 11 bases from J, with 21 bases between. The CDR3 consists of 13 residues. In germline, CDR1 is KGHSH, CDR2 LQKENI. The entire variable domain, with the rest obtained from reference TRBV18 and TRBJ2-5, is as follows: NAGVMQNPRHLVRRRGQEARLRCSPMKGHSHVYWYRQLPEEGLKFMVYLQKENIIDESGMPKERFSAEFPKEGPSILRIQQVVRGDSAAYFCASPRSGGPLQYFGPGTRLLVL.

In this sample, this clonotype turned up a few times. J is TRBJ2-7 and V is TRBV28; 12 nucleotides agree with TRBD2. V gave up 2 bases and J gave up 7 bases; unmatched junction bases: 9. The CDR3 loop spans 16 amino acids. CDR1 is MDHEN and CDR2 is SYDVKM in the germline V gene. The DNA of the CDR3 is TGTGCCAGCAGTTTACCATCCGGGACTAGCGGGTCAGAGCAGTACTTC. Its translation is CASSLPSGTSGSEQYF.